This TCR beta chain was obtained from a study of cytomegalovirus exposure and HLA in healthy donors. Worth noting for this clone: Its antigen is still unknown.

Study-wide points: The study found most TCR sequences rare, yet found some public TCRs in many donors.

The table came from immunoSEQ multiplex PCR; TCRdb's copy has only in-frame clones and leaves some out. The data show 200,000 or so clones, roughly 84% seen once. J lost 1 base, V lost 3 bases, and 9 bases had no gene match. The V gene's germline CDR1 is SGDLS and CDR2 YYNGEE. The CDR3 has 16 residues. The material sequenced was PBMCs. This clonotype originated in a man younger than 30 in good health and CMV-seropositive. This chain links TRBV9 with TRBJ1-1; 7 bases are a match to TRBD1. The CDR3 region is CASSAPAQGTNTEAFF. The CDR3 DNA reads TGTGCCAGCAGCGCCCCCGCACAGGGGACGAACACTGAAGCTTTCTTT.